The 25 T cell receptor beta chains below were found in one sample sequenced in a study of T cells expressing NK-cell markers. TCRdb reprocessed the 5' RACE reads and stores each CDR3 protein as one record, lacking DNA. This sample contains around 550,000 distinct CDR3 sequences. The sequenced sample was blood T cells: a sorted CD56 or NKG2C T cell subset, CD4+ or CD8+ T cells, or bulk PBMC T cells (not recorded which). The receptors come from a man between 18 and 29 years old in good health.

This chain links TRBV7-6 with TRBJ1-2; checking the TCRdb D call of TRBD1 is not possible without DNA. Germline V CDR1 and CDR2: SGHVS, FNYEAQ. The CDR3 runs to 15 residues. The CDR3 region is CASSLGVGTGYGYTF.

The V call is TRBV6-1, the J call TRBJ2-1; the D gene TCRdb calls, TRBD2, cannot be checked with no DNA. Germline assignment: CDR1 MNHNS and CDR2 SASEGT. The CDR3 is made up of 16 amino acids. This chain's CDR3 is CASHTLLAESYNEQFF.

The gene calls are TRBV12-3 or TRBV12-4 and TRBJ2-7; TCRdb outputs TRBD1, but without DNA this stays unchecked. The CDR3 is 13 amino acids. Here the CDR3 reads CASSLSPPYEQYF.

The V call is TRBV20-1, the J call TRBJ2-1; TCRdb outputs TRBD2, but without DNA this stays unchecked. CDR3 length: 14 amino acids. The germline gives CDR1 DFQATT, CDR2 SNEGSKA (reference sequence). This CDR3 reads CSAYPSGSRDEQFF.

The chain carries TRBV12-3 or TRBV12-4 and TRBJ1-2; the TCRdb call, TRBD1, lacks DNA for checking. CDR3 length: 12 amino acids. CDR3 in amino acids: CASRYRAPPLAF.

The chain employs TRBV24-1 and TRBJ2-2; the TRBD2 assignment by TCRdb is unverifiable without DNA. The CDR3 covers 12 residues. Germline CDR1 KGHDR, CDR2 SFDVKD. The CDR3 loop is CATGLYTGELFF.

The rearrangement uses TRBV5-6 and TRBJ2-4; TCRdb lists TRBD1, though no DNA is available to test this call. CDR3 length: 14 residues. The germline V gene encodes CDR1 SGHDT and CDR2 YYEEEE. The CDR3 sequence is CASSRPARDNIQYF.

The V and J genes are TRBV10-3 and TRBJ2-2; TCRdb calls TRBD1, which cannot be checked without DNA. The CDR3 is made up of 19 amino acids. Germline CDR1 ENHRY, CDR2 SYGVKD. The CDR3 loop reads CAISESWGQPGPNTGELFF.

The gene calls are TRBV13 and TRBJ2-3. Germline loops: CDR1 PRHDT, CDR2 FYEKMQ (reference sequence). The CDR3 totals 13 residues. The CDR3 region is CASSKIGTDTQYF.

This chain links TRBV5-1 with TRBJ2-4; as DNA is missing, the TRBD1 call by TCRdb cannot be tested. Germline CDR1 is SGHRS and CDR2 is YFSETQ. There are 14 residues in the CDR3. CDR3 sequence: CASSPRTGRDIQYF.

The chain couples TRBV10-3 to TRBJ2-5; TCRdb returns TRBD1, unconfirmable since there is no DNA. This CDR3 has 20 amino acids. CDR1 and CDR2 from the germline V gene are ENHRY and SYGVKD. CDR3 in amino acids: CAISAPTTAAGQGDPKTQYF.

This sequence joins TRBV6-5 and TRBJ2-3. The CDR3 length is 11 residues. The germline V gene encodes CDR1 MNHEY and CDR2 SVGAGI. The CDR3: CASKSTDTQYF.

This sequence joins TRBV20-1 and TRBJ1-1; without DNA, the TCRdb call of TRBD1 cannot be checked. CDR3 size: 16 residues. Germline V lookup: CDR1 DFQATT, CDR2 SNEGSKA (reference sequence). CDR3: CSARDFLRDRGTEAFF.

This chain links TRBV29-1 with TRBJ1-1. CDR1 and CDR2 (germline): SQVTM, ANQGSEA. The CDR3 runs 15 residues. The chain's CDR3 is CSVEVTGLLNTEAFF.

The chain combines TRBV12-3 or TRBV12-4 with TRBJ2-1; TCRdb proposes TRBD1, but this gene call is untestable without DNA. The CDR3 extends over 12 amino acids. Here the CDR3 reads CASQGSSLEQFF.

The chain employs TRBV5-1 and TRBJ2-5. Per germline, CDR1 SGHRS and CDR2 YFSETQ. CDR3 length: 16 amino acids. CDR3 loop: CASSLSSWKLQETQYF.

The V gene is TRBV6-5, the J gene TRBJ2-3; TCRdb names TRBD2, which stays unverified in the absence of DNA. The germline gives CDR1 MNHEY, CDR2 SVGAGI. This CDR3 is built from 17 residues. CDR3: CASSYRARDSNTDTQYF.

This rearrangement joins TRBV20-1 to TRBJ2-1; the D gene TCRdb calls, TRBD2, cannot be checked with no DNA. The CDR3 consists of 14 residues. Germline assignment: CDR1 DFQATT and CDR2 SNEGSKA (reference sequence). The CDR3: CSHQGPSGNNEQFF.

This chain uses TRBV11-2 with TRBJ2-7; TCRdb selects TRBD1, and the lack of DNA leaves this call unchecked. The CDR3 loop spans 15 amino acids. Germline loops: CDR1 SGHAT, CDR2 FQNNGV. The CDR3 loop is CASSSVTGVSYEQYF.

This rearrangement joins TRBV3-1 to TRBJ2-5; TCRdb returns TRBD2, unconfirmable since there is no DNA. CDR3 size: 13 residues. CDR1 is LGHDT and CDR2 is YNNKEL in the germline V gene (reference sequence). CDR3 in amino acids: CASSRGTRESQYF.

This rearrangement joins TRBV5-1 to TRBJ2-1; TCRdb's D call of TRBD1 is untestable without DNA. CDR1 and CDR2 from the germline V gene are SGHRS and YFSETQ. This CDR3 is 18 amino acids long. The CDR3 loop is CASSLESQGIFFYNEQFF.

The chain is built from TRBV5-1 and TRBJ2-1; TCRdb selects TRBD2, and the lack of DNA leaves this call unchecked. CDR1 and CDR2 from the germline V gene are SGHRS and YFSETQ. The CDR3 totals 13 residues. The CDR3 loop reads CASSLGPRHEQFF.

This sequence joins TRBV29-1 and TRBJ1-6. Germline loops: CDR1 SQVTM, CDR2 ANQGSEA. This CDR3 has 13 amino acids. The CDR3 spells CSVTISNNSPLHF.

The V gene is TRBV24-1, the J gene TRBJ1-5. Germline V lookup: CDR1 KGHDR, CDR2 SFDVKD. The length of the CDR3 is 12 residues. CDR3 amino acids: CATSDLAGPQHF.

This chain connects TRBV18 to TRBJ2-1; TCRdb returns TRBD2, unconfirmable since there is no DNA. This CDR3 is 16 amino acids long. CDR1 and CDR2 (germline): KGHSH, LQKENI. The CDR3 loop is CASSPGTSGSIYEQFF.